These 22 T cell receptor beta chains share one sample of origin, sequenced in a study of blood T cell repertoires in COVID-19. Libraries were prepared by immunoSEQ multiplex PCR; TCRdb keeps only in-frame clonotypes and omits some of them. The sample carries over 90,000 clones, 70% to 90% recorded once. What was sequenced was peripheral blood. The receptors were sampled from a man aged 50 or older in a cohort sampled during active COVID-19.

This rearrangement joins TRBV10-3 to TRBJ2-4, with D unresolved. V dropped 3 bases and J dropped 0 bases, with 9 bases sitting between them. Germline V gene lookup returns CDR1 ENHRY and CDR2 SYGVKD. The CDR3 length is 15 residues. The CDR3 coding sequence is TGTGCCATCAGTGACGGAGAACTAGCCAAAAACATTCAGTACTTC. This translates into CAISDGELAKNIQYF.

V is TRBV7-8 and J is TRBJ2-5; the D gene is possibly TRBD1 (6 bases). The CDR3 length is 15 residues. Trimming removed 1 base from V and 3 bases from J, with 12 bases in between. Per the germline V gene, CDR1 is SGHVS and CDR2 is FQNEAQ. As DNA, the CDR3 is TGTGCCAGCAGCTTAGGTTTAGGGGGTAAAGAGACCCAGTACTTC. As protein: CASSLGLGGKETQYF.

This clone appeared once. The chain joins TRBV5-1 to TRBJ1-6, with 9 bases lining up with TRBD1. This CDR3 comprises 14 residues. The J segment lost 10 bases and the V segment lost 4 bases, leaving 6 bases of the junction unmatched. Germline V CDR1 and CDR2: SGHRS, YFSETQ. The CDR3 region is CASSLDRGASPLHF. CDR3 DNA sequence: TGCGCCAGCAGCCTGGACAGGGGCGCGTCACCCCTCCACTTT.

The rearrangement links TRBV3-1 (or the pseudogene TRBV3-2) to TRBJ1-1; TRBD1 matches 8 bases. This CDR3 is built from 14 residues. Germline CDR1 reads LGHDT; CDR2 reads YNNKEL (reference sequence). J gave up 3 bases and V 5 bases, and 5 bases lay outside the gene matches. CDR3 residues: CASSYGQGDTEAFF. The CDR3, as DNA: TGTGCCAGCAGCTACGGACAGGGAGACACTGAAGCTTTCTTT.

The V gene is TRBV7-9, the J gene TRBJ1-2, with a possible D match to TRBD1 (5 bases). The CDR3 length is 14 residues. CDR1 SEHNR and CDR2 FQNEAQ come from the germline V gene (reference sequence). V shed 5 bases and J shed 7 bases, with 17 bases lying between them. CDR3 DNA: TGTGCCAGCAGCCGAACGTCGGGGGGTTCTGGCTACACCTTC. Amino acids: CASSRTSGGSGYTF.

The chain uses TRBV6-5 and TRBJ2-1; maybe TRBD1 (6 bases). Trimming stripped 5 bases from V and 4 bases from J, with 15 bases between. CDR1 and CDR2 from the germline V gene are MNHEY and SVGAGI. The CDR3 runs to 15 residues. The CDR3 region has the DNA TGTGCCAGCAGTATGGGGACACTAAAATACAATGAGCAGTTCTTC. Translating it yields CASSMGTLKYNEQFF.

This clone appeared once. This sequence joins TRBV5-4 and TRBJ1-1; possibly TRBD1 for D (6 bases). CDR3 length: 13 residues. V lost 4 bases, J lost 6 bases, and 13 bases lay in between. Germline V gives CDR1 SGHNT, CDR2 YYREEE (reference sequence). CDR3 sequence: CASSAKGGAEAFF. As DNA, the CDR3 is TGTGCCAGCAGCGCGAAGGGGGGGGCTGAAGCTTTCTTT.

The chain links TRBV5-1 to TRBJ2-3; TRBD1 matches 7 bases. Germline assignment: CDR1 SGHRS and CDR2 YFSETQ. After removal of 2 bases from V and 0 bases from J, the junction contained 12 bases not matched to a gene. The CDR3 loop spans 18 amino acids. The CDR3 nucleotides are TGCGCCAGCAGCTTCCGGGACAGCTCCAGCTCTAGCACAGATACGCAGTATTTT. This sequence encodes CASSFRDSSSSSTDTQYF.

The rearrangement uses TRBV19 and TRBJ2-1, with TRBD2 identical over 8 bases. Trimming removed 5 bases from V and 9 bases from J; junction bases left unmatched: 9. The CDR3 totals 14 residues. Germline-derived CDR1 and CDR2 are LNHDA and SQIVND (reference sequence). This CDR3 is CASSRVGGAGEQFF. The CDR3 DNA reads TGTGCCAGTAGTCGTGTCGGGGGGGCTGGTGAGCAGTTCTTC. Together with reference TRBV19 and TRBJ2-1, the CDR3 gives the full variable domain: DGGITQSPKYLFRKEGQNVTLSCEQNLNHDAMYWYRQDPGQGLRLIYYSQIVNDFQKGDIAEGYSVSREKKESFPLTVTSAQKNPTAFYLCASSRVGGAGEQFFGPGTRLTVL.

This chain links TRBV13 with TRBJ2-7, with D unresolved. Germline values: CDR1 PRHDT, CDR2 FYEKMQ (reference sequence). This CDR3 is built from 14 residues. Trimming stripped 3 bases from V and 7 bases from J, with 16 bases between. The CDR3 coding sequence is TGTGCCAGCAGCTTTCAGTCCGCCGTTTGGGAGCAGTACTTC. It yields the protein CASSFQSAVWEQYF.

This chain uses TRBV29-1 with TRBJ1-2, with D maybe TRBD1 (6 bases). Germline V gene sequence: CDR1 SQVTM, CDR2 ANQGSEA. The CDR3 runs to 15 residues. Trimming pared 2 bases from V and 4 bases from J, leaving 17 bases between. The CDR3 DNA reads TGCAGCGTTGAAAAATGGGCAGGGGAGCTCTATGGCTACACCTTC. This translates into CSVEKWAGELYGYTF.

This chain uses TRBV6-6 with TRBJ1-2, with D perhaps TRBD1 (6 bases). Germline CDR1 reads MNHNY; CDR2 reads SVGAGI (reference sequence). This CDR3 spans 14 amino acids. The V end lost 6 bases, the J end lost 6 bases, and 17 bases lay between the germline ends. CDR3 sequence reads: CASSQGGRVDGYTF. Here the CDR3 DNA reads TGTGCCAGCAGCCAAGGGGGGAGGGTGGATGGCTACACCTTC.

The rearrangement joins TRBV6-6 to TRBJ1-5; the D gene is possibly TRBD1 (6 bases). Trimming removed 5 bases from V and 0 bases from J, with 11 bases in between. Germline V gene data show CDR1 as MNHNY and CDR2 as SVGAGI (reference sequence). This CDR3 spans 15 amino acids. The CDR3 sequence is CASSRQGISNQPQHF. Here the CDR3 DNA reads TGTGCCAGCAGTAGGCAGGGGATTAGCAATCAGCCCCAGCATTTT.

The chain combines TRBV3-1 (or the pseudogene TRBV3-2) with TRBJ2-1, with 11 positions matching TRBD2. The CDR3 runs to 15 residues. Germline CDR1 is LGHDT and CDR2 is YNNKEL (reference sequence). Trimming removed 4 bases from V and 9 bases from J; junction bases left unmatched: 8. The CDR3 reads CASSPSGTSGLEQFF. The CDR3 DNA is TGTGCCAGCAGCCCCTCCGGGACTAGCGGCCTTGAGCAGTTCTTC.

This sequence joins TRBV5-6 and TRBJ1-3; TRBD1 matches at 7 bases. CDR1 and CDR2 (germline): SGHDT, YYEEEE. V lost 4 bases, J lost 2 bases, and 3 bases stayed unmatched. The CDR3 is 14 amino acids. CDR3 DNA sequence: TGTGCCAGCAGCCTGACAGGGACTGGAAACACCATATATTTT. Translated, it gives CASSLTGTGNTIYF.

The genes are TRBV2 and TRBJ1-2; 7 bases fit TRBD1. The V gene end was trimmed by 2 bases and the J gene end by 7 bases; junction bases not matched to a gene: 13. Germline values: CDR1 SNHLY, CDR2 FYNNEI. CDR3 length: 16 residues. In DNA form, the CDR3 reads TGTGCCAGCAGTGAATATGGCGTCAGGGGGAGCGCTGGCTACACCTTC. Residues: CASSEYGVRGSAGYTF.

The chain recombines TRBV7-8 with TRBJ2-5; TRBD2 matches 10 bases. The CDR3 totals 15 residues. Germline V CDR1 and CDR2: SGHVS, FQNEAQ. Trimming removed 4 bases from V and 5 bases from J; junction bases left unmatched: 7. This CDR3 is CASSSLAGGRETQYF. CDR3 in DNA: TGTGCCAGCAGCTCCTTAGCGGGGGGTCGGGAGACCCAGTACTTC.

The CDR3 loop is CASSPHGQGLRGANVLTF. CDR3 in DNA: TGTGCCAGCAGCCCTCATGGACAGGGGCTTCGTGGGGCCAACGTCCTGACTTTC. The chain joins TRBV3-1 (or the pseudogene TRBV3-2) to TRBJ2-6; TRBD1 matches at 9 bases. The CDR3 covers 18 residues. In germline, CDR1 is LGHDT, CDR2 YNNKEL (reference sequence). The junction had 10 bases not matched to a gene; V was cut back by 4 bases and J by 3 bases.

This sequence joins TRBV5-1 and TRBJ2-5, with 9 bases fitting TRBD1. Unmatched junction bases numbered 5, after V lost 3 bases and J lost 2 bases. The CDR3 length is 15 residues. Germline CDR1 reads SGHRS; CDR2 reads YFSETQ. CDR3 region: CASSYRGLVQETQYF. The CDR3 bases are TGCGCCAGCAGCTACAGGGGGCTGGTACAAGAGACCCAGTACTTC.

The gene calls are TRBV2 and TRBJ2-7; TRBD1 agrees at 7 bases. The CDR3 loop spans 14 amino acids. Germline V lookup: CDR1 SNHLY, CDR2 FYNNEI. With V trimmed by 3 bases and J by 3 bases, 5 bases remained unmatched. The chain's CDR3 is CASSDRGTNYEQYV. The CDR3 DNA sequence: TGTGCCAGCAGTGACAGGGGGACGAACTACGAGCAGTACGTC.

Only a few counts were recorded for this clone. This rearrangement joins TRBV3-1 (or the pseudogene TRBV3-2) to TRBJ1-1; 9 bases fit TRBD1. V shed 0 bases and J 10 bases; nucleotides not matched to a gene: 6. The CDR3 runs to 14 residues. Germline V gene lookup returns CDR1 LGHDT and CDR2 YNNKEL (reference sequence). The CDR3 bases are TGTGCCAGCAGCCAAGACATAACAGGGGGCGCAGCTTTCTTT. Translation gives CASSQDITGGAAFF.

This chain uses TRBV19 with TRBJ1-2; 9 bases map to TRBD1. Germline V gene sequence: CDR1 LNHDA, CDR2 SQIVND (reference sequence). Germline trimming cut 7 bases from V and 4 bases from J; bases unmatched to any gene: 7. This CDR3 spans 14 amino acids. The CDR3 sequence: CASKISGQGYGYTF. CDR3 in DNA: TGTGCCAGTAAAATCTCGGGACAGGGCTATGGCTACACCTTC.